These T cell receptor beta chains were read from a single sample in a study of blood T cells in healthy people across ages. TCRdb passed the 5' RACE reads through MiXCR, listing each CDR3 protein once. The table has some 900,000 distinct CDR3 sequences, 48% seen once. Sequencing input: blood. The receptors shown here come from a man aged 25-40 years in good health. The CDR3 runs from the conserved cysteine through the conserved F or W. D genes are given only for firm matches. Only part of the rows carry a size: once, few, many, or a class if the clone is expanded.

abundance	j_gene	v_gene	d_gene	CDR3nt	CDR3aa
NA	TRBJ1-2	TRBV28	NA	TGTGCCAGCATCGGGCCTAATGGGGATGGCTACACCTTC	CASIGPNGDGYTF
once	TRBJ1-5	TRBV4-3	NA	TGCGCCAGCAGCGAAAACGCGGGAGGCGGCAATCAGCCCCAGCATTTT	CASSENAGGGNQPQHF
NA	TRBJ2-7	TRBV20-1	TRBD2	TGCAGTGCTAGTAGCGGGGGTTTGAACGAGCAGTACTTC	CSASSGGLNEQYF
NA	TRBJ2-2	TRBV7-8	TRBD1	TGTGCCAGCAGCTTACTCCATTTTCAAGACAGGGCAAACACCGGGGAGCTGTTTTTT	CASSLLHFQDRANTGELFF
few	TRBJ2-7	TRBV3-1	NA	TGTGCCAGCAGCCAAGGGGTGACCATCTACGAGCAGTACTTC	CASSQGVTIYEQYF
few	TRBJ2-7	TRBV2	NA	TGTGCCAGCAGTGAAGGGGGTAGAGGCCACGAGCAGTACTTC	CASSEGGRGHEQYF
NA	TRBJ2-4	TRBV4-3	NA	TGCGCCAGCAGCCAAGATCAGTTAGCCAAAAACATTCAGTACTTC	CASSQDQLAKNIQYF
NA	TRBJ2-1	TRBV7-9	TRBD1	TGTGCCAGCAGCTCGGACAGGGTCTACAATGAGCAGTTCTTC	CASSSDRVYNEQFF
NA	TRBJ1-2	TRBV20-1	NA	TGCAGTGCCGCTCCCCCTTCGATCGGCTACACCTTC	CSAAPPSIGYTF
many	TRBJ2-3	TRBV20-1	TRBD2	TGCAGTGCTAGAGATACCCAGCGGGGAGGAAATACGCAGTATTTT	CSARDTQRGGNTQYF